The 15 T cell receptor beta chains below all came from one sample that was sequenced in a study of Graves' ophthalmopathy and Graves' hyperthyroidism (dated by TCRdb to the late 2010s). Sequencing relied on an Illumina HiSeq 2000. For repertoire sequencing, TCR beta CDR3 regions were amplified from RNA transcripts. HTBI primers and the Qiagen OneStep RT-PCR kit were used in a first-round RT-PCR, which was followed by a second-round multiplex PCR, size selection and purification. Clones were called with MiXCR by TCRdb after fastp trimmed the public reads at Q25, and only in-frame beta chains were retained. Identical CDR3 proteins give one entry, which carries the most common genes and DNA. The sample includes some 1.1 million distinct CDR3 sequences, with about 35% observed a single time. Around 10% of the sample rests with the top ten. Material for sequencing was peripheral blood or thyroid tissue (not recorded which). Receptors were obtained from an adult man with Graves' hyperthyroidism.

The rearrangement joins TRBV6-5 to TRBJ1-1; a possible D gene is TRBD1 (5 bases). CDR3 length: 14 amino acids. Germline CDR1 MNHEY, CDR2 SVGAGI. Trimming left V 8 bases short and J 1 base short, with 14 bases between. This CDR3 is CASGTPTGNTEAFF. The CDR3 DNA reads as TGTGCCAGCGGCACCCCCACAGGGAACACTGAAGCTTTCTTT.

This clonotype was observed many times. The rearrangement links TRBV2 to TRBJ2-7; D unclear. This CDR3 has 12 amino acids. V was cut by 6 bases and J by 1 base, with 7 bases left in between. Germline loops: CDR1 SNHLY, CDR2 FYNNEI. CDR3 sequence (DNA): TGTGCCAGCAGGAAGGAATCCTACGAGCAGTACTTC. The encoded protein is CASRKESYEQYF.

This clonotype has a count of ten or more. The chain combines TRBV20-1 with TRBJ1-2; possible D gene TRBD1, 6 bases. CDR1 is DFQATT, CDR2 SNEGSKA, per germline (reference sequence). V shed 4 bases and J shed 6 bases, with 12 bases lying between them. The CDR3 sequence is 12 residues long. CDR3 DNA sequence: TGCAGTGCTAAAACAGGGTTGGATGGCTACACCTTC. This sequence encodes CSAKTGLDGYTF.

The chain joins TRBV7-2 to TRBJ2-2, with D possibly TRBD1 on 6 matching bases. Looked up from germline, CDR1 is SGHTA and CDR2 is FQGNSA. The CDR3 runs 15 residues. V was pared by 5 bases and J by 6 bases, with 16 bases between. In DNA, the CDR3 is TGTGCCAGCAGCACCTACCCTACAGGGCCCGGGGAGCTGTTTTTT. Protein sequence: CASSTYPTGPGELFF.

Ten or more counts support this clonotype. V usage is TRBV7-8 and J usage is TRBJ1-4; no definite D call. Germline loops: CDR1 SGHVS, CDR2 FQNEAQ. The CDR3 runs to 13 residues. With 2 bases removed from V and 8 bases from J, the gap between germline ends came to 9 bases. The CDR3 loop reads CASSLNPQEKLFF. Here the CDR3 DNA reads TGTGCCAGCAGCTTAAACCCCCAGGAAAAACTGTTTTTT.

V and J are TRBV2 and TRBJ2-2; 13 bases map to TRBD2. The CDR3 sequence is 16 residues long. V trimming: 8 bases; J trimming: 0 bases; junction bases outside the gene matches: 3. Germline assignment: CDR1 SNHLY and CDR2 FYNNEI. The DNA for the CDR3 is TGTGCCAGCGGACTAGCGGGGGCTGCGAACACCGGGGAGCTGTTTTTT. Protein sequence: CASGLAGAANTGELFF.

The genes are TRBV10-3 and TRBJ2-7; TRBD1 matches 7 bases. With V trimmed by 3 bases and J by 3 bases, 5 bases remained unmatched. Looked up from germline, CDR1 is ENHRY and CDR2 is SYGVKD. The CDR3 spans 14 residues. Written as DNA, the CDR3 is TGTGCCATCAGTGACTCGACAGGGAACTACGAGCAGTACTTC. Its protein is CAISDSTGNYEQYF.

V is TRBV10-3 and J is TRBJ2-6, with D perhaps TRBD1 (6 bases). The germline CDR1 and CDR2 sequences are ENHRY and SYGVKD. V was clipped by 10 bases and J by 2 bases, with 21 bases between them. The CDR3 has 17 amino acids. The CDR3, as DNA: TGTGCCACCCTCTTACAGGGTTTGGCCCCTGGGGCCAACGTCCTGACTTTC. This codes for CATLLQGLAPGANVLTF.

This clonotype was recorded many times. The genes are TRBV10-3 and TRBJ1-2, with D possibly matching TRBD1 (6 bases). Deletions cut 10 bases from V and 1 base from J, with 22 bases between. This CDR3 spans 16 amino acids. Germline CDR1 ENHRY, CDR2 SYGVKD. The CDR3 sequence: CATTQGVGLVNYGYTF. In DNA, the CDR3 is TGTGCCACTACACAGGGAGTTGGACTCGTTAACTATGGCTACACCTTC.

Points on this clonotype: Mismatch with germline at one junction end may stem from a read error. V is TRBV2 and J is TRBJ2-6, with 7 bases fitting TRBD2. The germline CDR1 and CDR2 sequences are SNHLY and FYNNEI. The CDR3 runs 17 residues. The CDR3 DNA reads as TGTGCCAGCAGTGAAGGGGGAGGGTTCGCTGGGACCAACGTCCTGACTTTC. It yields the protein CASSEGGGFAGTNVLTF. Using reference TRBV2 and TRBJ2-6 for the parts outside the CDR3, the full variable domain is EPEVTQTPSHQVTQMGQEVILRCVPISNHLYFYWYRQILGQKVEFLVSFYNNEISEKSEIFDDQFSVERPDGSNFTLKIRSTKLEDSAMYFCASSEGGGFAGTNVLTFGAGSRLTVL.

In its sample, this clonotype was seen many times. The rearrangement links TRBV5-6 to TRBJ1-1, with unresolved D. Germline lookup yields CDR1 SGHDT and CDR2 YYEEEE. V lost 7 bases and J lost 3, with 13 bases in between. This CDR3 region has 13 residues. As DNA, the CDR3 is TGTGCCAGCCTCAGTGGGTACGACACTGAAGCTTTCTTT. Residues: CASLSGYDTEAFF.

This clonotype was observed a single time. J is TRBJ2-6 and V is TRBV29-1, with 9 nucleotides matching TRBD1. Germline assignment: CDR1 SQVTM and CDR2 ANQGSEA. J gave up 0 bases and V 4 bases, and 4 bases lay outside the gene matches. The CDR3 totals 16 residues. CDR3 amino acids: CSVGTGEVSGANVLTF. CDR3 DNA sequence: TGCAGCGTTGGGACAGGGGAAGTCTCTGGGGCCAACGTCCTGACTTTC.

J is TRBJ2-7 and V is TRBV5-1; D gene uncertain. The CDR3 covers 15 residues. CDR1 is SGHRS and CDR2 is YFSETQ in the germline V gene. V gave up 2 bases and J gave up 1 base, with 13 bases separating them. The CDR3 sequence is CASSLSAPPSYEQYF. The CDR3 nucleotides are TGCGCCAGCAGCTTATCGGCCCCACCATCCTACGAGCAGTACTTC.

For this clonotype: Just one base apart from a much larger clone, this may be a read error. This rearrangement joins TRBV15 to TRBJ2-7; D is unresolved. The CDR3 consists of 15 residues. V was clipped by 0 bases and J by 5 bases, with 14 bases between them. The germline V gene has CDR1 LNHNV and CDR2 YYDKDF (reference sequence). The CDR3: CATSRDFGLTHEQYF. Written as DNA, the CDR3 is TGTGCCACCAGCAGAGATTTCGGGCTTACCCACGAGCAGTACTTC.

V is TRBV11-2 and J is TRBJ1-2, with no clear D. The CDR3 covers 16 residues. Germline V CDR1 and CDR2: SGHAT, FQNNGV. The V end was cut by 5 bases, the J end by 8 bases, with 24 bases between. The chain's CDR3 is CASSVEDLPGKGGYTF. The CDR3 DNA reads TGTGCCAGCAGCGTTGAAGATCTTCCAGGAAAAGGGGGCTACACCTTC.